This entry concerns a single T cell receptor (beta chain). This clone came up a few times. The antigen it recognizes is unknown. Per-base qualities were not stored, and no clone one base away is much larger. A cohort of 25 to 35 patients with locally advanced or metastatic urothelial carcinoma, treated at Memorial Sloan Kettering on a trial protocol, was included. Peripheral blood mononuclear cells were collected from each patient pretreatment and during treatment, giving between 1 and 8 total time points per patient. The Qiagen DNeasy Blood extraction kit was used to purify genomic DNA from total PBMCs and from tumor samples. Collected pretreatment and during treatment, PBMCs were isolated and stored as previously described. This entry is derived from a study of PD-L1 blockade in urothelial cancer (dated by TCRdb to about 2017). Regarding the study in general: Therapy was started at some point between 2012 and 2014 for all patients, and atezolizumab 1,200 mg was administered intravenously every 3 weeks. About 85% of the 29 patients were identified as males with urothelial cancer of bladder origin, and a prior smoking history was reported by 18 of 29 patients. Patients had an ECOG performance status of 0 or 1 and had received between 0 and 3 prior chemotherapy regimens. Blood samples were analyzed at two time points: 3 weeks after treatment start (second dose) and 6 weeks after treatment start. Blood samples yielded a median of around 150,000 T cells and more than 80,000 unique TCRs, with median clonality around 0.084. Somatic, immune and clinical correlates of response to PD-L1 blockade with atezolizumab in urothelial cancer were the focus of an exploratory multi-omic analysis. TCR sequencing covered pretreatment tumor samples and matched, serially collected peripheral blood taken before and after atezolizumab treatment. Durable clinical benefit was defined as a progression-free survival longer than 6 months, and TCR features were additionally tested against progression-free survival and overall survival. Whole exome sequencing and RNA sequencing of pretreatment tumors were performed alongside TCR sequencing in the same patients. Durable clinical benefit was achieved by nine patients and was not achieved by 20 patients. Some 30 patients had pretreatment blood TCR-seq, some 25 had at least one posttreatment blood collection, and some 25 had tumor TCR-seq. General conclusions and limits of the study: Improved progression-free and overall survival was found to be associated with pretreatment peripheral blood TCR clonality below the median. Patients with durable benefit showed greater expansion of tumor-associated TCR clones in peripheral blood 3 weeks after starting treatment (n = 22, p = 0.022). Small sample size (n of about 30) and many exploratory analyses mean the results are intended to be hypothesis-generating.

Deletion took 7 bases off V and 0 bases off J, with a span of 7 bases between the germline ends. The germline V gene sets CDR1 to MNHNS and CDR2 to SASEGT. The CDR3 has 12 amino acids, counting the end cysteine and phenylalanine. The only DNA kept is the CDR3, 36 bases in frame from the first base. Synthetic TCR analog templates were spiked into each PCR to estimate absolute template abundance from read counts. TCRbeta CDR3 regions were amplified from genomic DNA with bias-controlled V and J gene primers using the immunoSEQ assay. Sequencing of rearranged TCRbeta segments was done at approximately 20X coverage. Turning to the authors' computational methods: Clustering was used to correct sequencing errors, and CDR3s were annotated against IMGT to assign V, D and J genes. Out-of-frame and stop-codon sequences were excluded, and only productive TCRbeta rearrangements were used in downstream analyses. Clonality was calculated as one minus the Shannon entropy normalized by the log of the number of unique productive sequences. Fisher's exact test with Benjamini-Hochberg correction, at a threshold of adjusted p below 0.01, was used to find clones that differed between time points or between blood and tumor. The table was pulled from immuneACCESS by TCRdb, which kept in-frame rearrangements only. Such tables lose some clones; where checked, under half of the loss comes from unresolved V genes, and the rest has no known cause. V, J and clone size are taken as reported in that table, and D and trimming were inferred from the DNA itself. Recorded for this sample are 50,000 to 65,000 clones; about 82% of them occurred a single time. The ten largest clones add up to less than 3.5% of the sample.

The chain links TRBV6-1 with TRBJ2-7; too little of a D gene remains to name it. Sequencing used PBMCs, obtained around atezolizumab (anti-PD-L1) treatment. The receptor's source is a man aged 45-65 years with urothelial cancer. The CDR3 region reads CASMRYSYEQYF. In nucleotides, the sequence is TGTGCCAGCATGAGGTACTCCTACGAGCAGTACTTC.